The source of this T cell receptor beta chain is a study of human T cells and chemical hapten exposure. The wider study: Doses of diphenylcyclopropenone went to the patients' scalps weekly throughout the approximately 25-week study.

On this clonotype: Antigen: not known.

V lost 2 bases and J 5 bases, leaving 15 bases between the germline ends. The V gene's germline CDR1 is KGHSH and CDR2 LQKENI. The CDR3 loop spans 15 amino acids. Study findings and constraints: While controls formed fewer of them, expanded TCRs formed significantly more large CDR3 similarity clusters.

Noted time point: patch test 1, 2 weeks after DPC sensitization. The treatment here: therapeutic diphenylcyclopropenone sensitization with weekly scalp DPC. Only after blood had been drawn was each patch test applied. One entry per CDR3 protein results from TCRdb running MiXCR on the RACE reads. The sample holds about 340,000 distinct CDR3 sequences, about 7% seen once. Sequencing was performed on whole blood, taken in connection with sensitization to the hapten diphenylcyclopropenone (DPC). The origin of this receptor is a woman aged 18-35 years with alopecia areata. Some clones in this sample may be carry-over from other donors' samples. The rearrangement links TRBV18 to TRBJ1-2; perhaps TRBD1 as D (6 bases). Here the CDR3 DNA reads TGTGCCAGCTCACCAGGAGGGGGGGTCCCTTATGGCTACACCTTC. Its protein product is CASSPGGGVPYGYTF.